The next 21 T cell receptor beta chains were all read from a single sample in a study of blood T cell repertoires in COVID-19. The data were produced by immunoSEQ multiplex PCR, yet TCRdb's version contains in-frame clones alone and is incomplete. The data contain 250,000 to 400,000 clones, around 85% of them seen just once; the ten biggest clones take up about 1.9%. Input material: PBMCs or T cells enriched from blood (not recorded which). The receptor set was obtained from a woman aged 25 to 39 who had been exposed to COVID-19.

The rearrangement joins TRBV10-3 to TRBJ2-7, with 11 nucleotides matching TRBD1. The V gene end was trimmed by 3 bases and the J gene end by 13 bases; junction bases not matched to a gene: 11. The germline V gene encodes CDR1 ENHRY and CDR2 SYGVKD. This CDR3 spans 14 amino acids. CDR3 coding DNA: TGTGCCATCAGTGATTCAGGACAGGGGGCTTCGTTATACTTC. Translated: CAISDSGQGASLYF.

The chain joins TRBV5-4 to TRBJ2-3; 11 nucleotides line up with TRBD1. Unmatched junction bases numbered 7, after V lost 0 bases and J lost 4 bases. CDR1 is SGHNT, CDR2 YYREEE, per germline (reference sequence). This CDR3 is 17 amino acids long. This chain's CDR3 is CASSLDGTGGNADTQYF. Written as DNA, the CDR3 is TGTGCCAGCAGCTTGGACGGGACAGGGGGGAACGCAGATACGCAGTATTTT. The full variable domain, rest sourced from reference TRBV5-4 and TRBJ2-3, is ETGVTQSPTHLIKTRGQQVTLRCSSQSGHNTVSWYQQALGQGPQFIFQYYREEENGRGNFPPRFSGLQFPNYSSELNVNALELDDSALYLCASSLDGTGGNADTQYFGPGTRLTVL.

The gene calls are TRBV5-6 and TRBJ1-4, with a tentative D call TRBD1 (6 bases). CDR3 length: 14 residues. Germline V gene data show CDR1 as SGHDT and CDR2 as YYEEEE. Trimming cost V 4 bases and J 7 bases, with 14 bases left between them. The CDR3 DNA sequence: TGTGCCAGCAGCAACAGGGCGGTGGGTGAAAAACTGTTTTTT. Translated, it gives CASSNRAVGEKLFF.

The genes are TRBV7-3 and TRBJ2-1; D remains unclear. The germline gives CDR1 SGHTA, CDR2 FQGTGA. The CDR3 is 13 residues long. V gave up 5 bases and J gave up 6 bases, with 11 bases separating them. CDR3: CASSQRGSNEQFF. CDR3 in DNA: TGTGCCAGCAGCCAACGAGGTTCCAATGAGCAGTTCTTC. Full variable domain (remainder filled in from reference TRBV7-3 and TRBJ2-1): GAGVSQTPSNKVTEKGKYVELRCDPISGHTALYWYRQSLGQGPEFLIYFQGTGAADDSGLPNDRFFAVRPEGSVSTLKIQRTERGDSAVYLCASSQRGSNEQFFGPGTRLTVL.

This chain joins TRBV6-5 and TRBJ1-2; TRBD1 aligns across 7 bases. This CDR3 spans 15 amino acids. After removal of 3 bases from V and 0 bases from J, the junction contained 4 bases not matched to a gene. The germline V gene has CDR1 MNHEY and CDR2 SVGAGI. In nucleotides, the CDR3 is TGTGCCAGCAGTTATTACAGGGGTTCTAACTATGGCTACACCTTC. Amino acids: CASSYYRGSNYGYTF.

The chain combines TRBV7-8 with TRBJ1-5; D is undetermined. The CDR3 spans 16 residues. Germline CDR1 SGHVS, CDR2 FQNEAQ. V was cut by 1 base and J by 3 bases, with 13 bases left in between. CDR3 DNA: TGTGCCAGCAGCTTAGGTCGAGGGCGGGACAATCAGCCCCAGCATTTT. This codes for CASSLGRGRDNQPQHF.

The gene calls are TRBV6-1 and TRBJ1-5, with TRBD1 identical over 9 bases. The ends lost 0 bases at V and 3 bases at J; junction bases unmatched: 9. Germline assignment: CDR1 MNHNS and CDR2 SASEGT. The CDR3 is 18 amino acids. The DNA of the CDR3 is TGTGCCAGCAGTGAAGCGCTTTTTACAGGGGGCTACAATCAGCCCCAGCATTTT. Translation: CASSEALFTGGYNQPQHF.

This clone has more than one count but fewer than ten. This chain uses TRBV15 with TRBJ1-1, with a weak D call TRBD1 (6 bases). Per the germline V gene, CDR1 is LNHNV and CDR2 is YYDKDF (reference sequence). The CDR3 runs to 14 residues. With 0 bases removed from V and 4 bases from J, the gap between germline ends came to 9 bases. The DNA of the CDR3 is TGTGCCACCAGCAGAGATAAGGGGGTCACTGAAGCTTTCTTT. Translating it yields CATSRDKGVTEAFF.

V gene TRBV5-1 combines with J gene TRBJ2-1; TRBD2 matches at 9 bases. The CDR3 is 14 residues long. V shed 0 bases and J 12 bases; nucleotides not matched to a gene: 7. Germline lookup yields CDR1 SGHRS and CDR2 YFSETQ. CDR3 in amino acids: CASSLDRREGMQFF. CDR3 sequence (DNA): TGCGCCAGCAGCTTGGATCGGCGGGAGGGGATGCAGTTCTTC.

In nucleotides, the CDR3 is TGTGCCAGCACCAGGGGTTTCAATCAGCCCCAGCATTTT. Residues: CASTRGFNQPQHF. This sequence joins TRBV6-5 and TRBJ1-5, with D perhaps matching TRBD1 (6 bases). The CDR3 is made up of 13 amino acids. Germline assignment: CDR1 MNHEY and CDR2 SVGAGI. Trimming pared 7 bases from V and 3 bases from J, leaving 10 bases between.

The V and J genes are TRBV5-1 and TRBJ2-1; perhaps TRBD2 as D (6 bases). CDR1 is SGHRS and CDR2 is YFSETQ in the germline V gene. This CDR3 has 13 residues. The V end lost 4 bases, the J end lost 10 bases, and 15 bases lay between the germline ends. The chain's CDR3 is CASSPLGLYEQFF. The CDR3 region has the DNA TGCGCCAGCAGCCCGTTGGGACTTTACGAGCAGTTCTTC.

The J gene is TRBJ1-3, the V gene TRBV7-2, with a weak D call TRBD1 (6 bases). The CDR3 runs 17 residues. The germline gives CDR1 SGHTA, CDR2 FQGNSA. Trimming cost V 5 bases and J 0 bases, with 17 bases left between them. The CDR3 nucleotides are TGTGCCAGCAGCCCCAATTCAGGGGTCCGCTCTGGAAACACCATATATTTT. It is translated as CASSPNSGVRSGNTIYF.

CDR3 nucleotide sequence: TGTGCCAATCACGAGGGACAGGGGATCTACGAGCAGTACTTC. This gives the protein CANHEGQGIYEQYF. This chain links TRBV19 with TRBJ2-7; TRBD1 matches at 10 bases. The CDR3 length is 14 residues. Germline V gene lookup returns CDR1 LNHDA and CDR2 SQIVND (reference sequence). V trimming: 10 bases; J trimming: 3 bases; junction bases outside the gene matches: 9.

The rearrangement joins TRBV5-1 to TRBJ1-1; unclear D gene. V lost 4 bases to trimming and J lost 2 bases, with 12 bases between them. Germline V lookup: CDR1 SGHRS, CDR2 YFSETQ. The CDR3 length is 14 residues. The chain's CDR3 is CASSALESNTEAFF. Here the CDR3 DNA reads TGCGCCAGCAGCGCCCTAGAATCAAACACTGAAGCTTTCTTT.

This chain connects TRBV7-9 to TRBJ2-7; TRBD1 agrees at 9 bases. This CDR3 is 15 amino acids long. V lost 5 bases, J lost 0 bases, and 5 bases stayed unmatched. CDR1 and CDR2 from the germline V gene are SEHNR and FQNEAQ (reference sequence). CDR3 nucleotides: TGTGCCAGCAGCCTGGGGACAGGGAGCTCCTACGAGCAGTACTTC. Protein: CASSLGTGSSYEQYF.

V gene TRBV20-1 combines with J gene TRBJ1-5; 7 nucleotides agree with TRBD1. CDR1 and CDR2 (germline): DFQATT, SNEGSKA (reference sequence). Losses at the gene ends were 6 bases for V and 1 base for J; bases not matched to a gene: 9. The CDR3 is 15 amino acids. The DNA for the CDR3 is TGCAGTGCCAGTGCAGGGGGAAGGAGCAATCAGCCCCAGCATTTT. Amino acid sequence: CSASAGGRSNQPQHF.

This clone was counted once. The chain carries TRBV19 and TRBJ1-4, with D tentatively TRBD1 (5 bases). Trimming shortened V by 10 bases and J by 7 bases, and 16 bases separated the two germline ends. CDR1 LNHDA and CDR2 SQIVND come from the germline V gene (reference sequence). This CDR3 contains 13 residues. CDR3 coding DNA: TGTGCCACCAGGGACTCAAGAGGTGAAAAACTGTTTTTT. Amino acids: CATRDSRGEKLFF.

The rearrangement uses TRBV5-4 and TRBJ2-3; D possibly corresponds to TRBD2 (7 bases). The V gene lost 4 bases and the J gene lost 8 bases, with 17 bases spanning the gap. The CDR3 totals 14 residues. Germline-derived CDR1 and CDR2 are SGHNT and YYREEE (reference sequence). CDR3 sequence reads: CASSPDLGGGTQYF. The CDR3 DNA reads TGTGCCAGCAGCCCAGACTTAGGGGGGGGTACGCAGTATTTT.

The chain couples TRBV27 to TRBJ2-7, with D possibly TRBD1 on 5 matching bases. CDR1 is MNHEY and CDR2 is SMNVEV in the germline V gene (reference sequence). Trimming shortened V by 3 bases and J by 4 bases, and 13 bases separated the two germline ends. CDR3 length: 14 amino acids. This CDR3 is CASSLVGKGYEQYF. As DNA, the CDR3 is TGTGCCAGCAGTTTGGTGGGGAAGGGGTACGAGCAGTACTTC.

The V call is TRBV7-9, the J call TRBJ2-5; weak D call: TRBD1 (6 bases). The germline V gene encodes CDR1 SEHNR and CDR2 FQNEAQ (reference sequence). The CDR3 totals 13 residues. V was shortened by 5 bases and J by 5 bases, with 12 bases between the two germline ends. DNA for the CDR3: TGTGCCAGCAGCGCACAGGGAAGGGAGACCCAGTACTTC. As protein: CASSAQGRETQYF.

This clone was seen just once. The chain joins TRBV14 to TRBJ2-1, with 7 positions matching TRBD1. Germline trimming cut 4 bases from V and 4 bases from J; bases unmatched to any gene: 4. The CDR3 is 14 amino acids. Germline values: CDR1 SGHDN, CDR2 FVKESK. This CDR3 is CASSPQGVYNEQFF. The CDR3 DNA follows: TGTGCCAGCAGCCCTCAGGGGGTGTACAATGAGCAGTTCTTC.